The next 28 T cell receptor beta chains were all read from a single sample in a study of T cell responses to AZD1222 COVID-19 vaccine. This table comes from immunoSEQ multiplex PCR, and its TCRdb copy is limited to in-frame clones, with some not included. Counted here are approximately 140,000 clones, around 90% occurring once; the ten biggest clones make up roughly 3.1%. Sequenced here: peripheral blood, sampled 28 days after the second AZD1222 dose. The receptors come from an adult who received the AZD1222 COVID-19 vaccine.

The V gene is TRBV7-8, the J gene TRBJ2-2; D perhaps matches TRBD2 (5 bases). The V end was cut by 1 base, the J end by 5 bases, with 11 bases between. The CDR3 runs to 15 residues. Germline assignment: CDR1 SGHVS and CDR2 FQNEAQ. The CDR3 bases are TGTGCCAGCAGCTTAGAGAGGGTCTGGACCGGGGAGCTGTTTTTT. Translation: CASSLERVWTGELFF.

This rearrangement joins TRBV3-1 (or the pseudogene TRBV3-2) to TRBJ1-3; maybe TRBD1 (6 bases). Trimming shortened V by 0 bases and J by 8 bases, and 8 bases separated the two germline ends. The CDR3 runs 13 residues. Germline values: CDR1 LGHDT, CDR2 YNNKEL (reference sequence). DNA for the CDR3: TGTGCCAGCAGCCAAGACGGGGGGCACACCATATATTTT. Translated, it gives CASSQDGGHTIYF.

The chain joins TRBV7-8 to TRBJ2-1; D not resolved. The germline V gene encodes CDR1 SGHVS and CDR2 FQNEAQ. V was clipped by 0 bases and J by 7 bases, with 7 bases between them. This CDR3 comprises 13 residues. CDR3 sequence (DNA): TGTGCCAGCAGCTTAGCGGCTAGAAATGAGCAGTTCTTC. Its protein product is CASSLAARNEQFF.

Here the CDR3 DNA reads TGTGCCAGCAGTTCCACCTCCCGGGACGGGTCCTACGAGCAGTACTTC. Protein: CASSSTSRDGSYEQYF. The chain has TRBV7-6 and TRBJ2-7; D possibly uses TRBD1 or TRBD2 (5 bases each). V lost 6 bases and J lost 1, with 19 bases in between. Per germline, CDR1 SGHVS and CDR2 FNYEAQ. The CDR3 is made up of 16 amino acids. Full variable domain (rest looked up from reference TRBV7-6 and TRBJ2-7): GAGVSQSPRYKVTKRGQDVALRCDPISGHVSLYWYRQALGQGPEFLTYFNYEAQQDKSGLPNDRFSAERPEGSISTLTIQRTEQRDSAMYRCASSSTSRDGSYEQYFGPGTRLTVT.

This clone was found once. The V and J genes are TRBV7-2 and TRBJ1-1; D is uncertain. The V gene lost 1 base and the J gene lost 0 bases, with 6 bases spanning the gap. The CDR3 has 14 residues. Germline lookup yields CDR1 SGHTA and CDR2 FQGNSA. Written as DNA, the CDR3 is TGTGCCAGCAGCTTAGGAGACATGAACACTGAAGCTTTCTTT. It translates to CASSLGDMNTEAFF.

This clone was seen just once. V is TRBV14 and J is TRBJ1-1; no clear D gene. The length of the CDR3 is 15 residues. V lost 7 bases and J lost 4, with 19 bases in between. Germline V CDR1 and CDR2: SGHDN, FVKESK. CDR3 in DNA: TGTGCCAGCAACAACATACAAGGGCAGCCCACTGAAGCTTTCTTT. It translates to CASNNIQGQPTEAFF.

Notes on this clone: Distinct nucleotide sequences in the sample also encode this CDR3. The rearrangement joins TRBV3-1 (or the pseudogene TRBV3-2) to TRBJ2-2; 10 bases are a match to TRBD2. V was pared by 2 bases and J by 1 base, with 1 base of the junction left unmatched. The CDR3 is made up of 16 amino acids. Germline V CDR1 and CDR2: LGHDT, YNNKEL (reference sequence). The CDR3 DNA follows: TGTGCCAGCAGCCAAACTAGCGGGGTGAACACCGGGGAGCTGTTTTTT. Translated: CASSQTSGVNTGELFF.

The CDR3 protein is CSASGLQGFGNTGELFF. DNA of the CDR3: TGCAGTGCTAGTGGCTTACAGGGCTTCGGGAACACCGGGGAGCTGTTTTTT. The genes are TRBV20-1 and TRBJ2-2; tentatively, D is TRBD1 (6 bases). Germline CDR1 is DFQATT and CDR2 is SNEGSKA (reference sequence). CDR3 length equals 17 residues. V lost 3 bases to trimming and J lost 1 base, with 18 bases between them.

The chain joins TRBV19 to TRBJ2-7; TRBD1 might be the D (5 bases). The CDR3 totals 14 residues. Germline-derived CDR1 and CDR2 are LNHDA and SQIVND (reference sequence). V lost 3 bases and J 0 bases, leaving 9 bases between the germline ends. Here the CDR3 reads CASSIGQGSYEQYF. In DNA, the CDR3 is TGTGCCAGTAGTATTGGTCAGGGCTCCTACGAGCAGTACTTC.

Here the CDR3 DNA reads TGCGCCAGCAGCTTGCCTATACTAGCGAATAAAGTCTACGAGCAGTACTTC. This translates into CASSLPILANKVYEQYF. This chain joins TRBV5-1 and TRBJ2-7, with 7 bases matching TRBD2. V gave up 1 base and J gave up 3 bases; unmatched junction bases: 13. The CDR3 runs to 17 residues. Germline CDR1 reads SGHRS; CDR2 reads YFSETQ.

V gene TRBV24-1 combines with J gene TRBJ2-3; TRBD1 matches at 8 bases. The germline V gene has CDR1 KGHDR and CDR2 SFDVKD. The CDR3 has 18 residues. V trimming: 5 bases; J trimming: 6 bases; junction bases outside the gene matches: 18. CDR3 in DNA: TGTGCCACCAGTGCAGATCCCACGACAGGGGTTATTGGCGATACGCAGTATTTT. Its translation is CATSADPTTGVIGDTQYF.

The chain uses TRBV30 and TRBJ2-1, with D perhaps TRBD1 or TRBD2 (6 bases each). Germline lookup yields CDR1 GTSNPN and CDR2 SVGIG (reference sequence). The germline V and J ends were trimmed by 1 base and 9 bases, with 22 bases remaining between them. The CDR3 loop spans 16 amino acids. The CDR3 region is CAWSGQGRPSGSEQFF. In DNA, the CDR3 is TGTGCCTGGAGTGGTCAGGGGAGGCCAAGTGGCTCTGAGCAGTTCTTC.

The rearrangement links TRBV5-4 to TRBJ2-5; TRBD2 matches at 13 bases. This CDR3 is 16 amino acids long. Germline V gene lookup returns CDR1 SGHNT and CDR2 YYREEE (reference sequence). V was pared by 4 bases and J by 5 bases, with 8 bases of the junction left unmatched. The chain's CDR3 is CASSVGTSGTGETQYF. The DNA for the CDR3 is TGTGCCAGCAGCGTGGGGACTAGCGGGACGGGGGAGACCCAGTACTTC.

The chain is built from TRBV12-5 and TRBJ2-1; D is unclear. The germline V gene encodes CDR1 LGHNT and CDR2 FRNRAP. The germline V and J ends were trimmed by 1 base and 9 bases, with 7 bases remaining between them. The CDR3 covers 12 residues. The DNA of the CDR3 is TGTGCTAGTGGTTTGGATAGTGCTGAGCAGTTCTTC. Amino acid sequence: CASGLDSAEQFF.

This chain connects TRBV19 to TRBJ2-5; maybe TRBD2 (6 bases). The germline gives CDR1 LNHDA, CDR2 SQIVND (reference sequence). This CDR3 has 16 residues. With 3 bases removed from V and 5 bases from J, the gap between germline ends came to 19 bases. CDR3 nucleotides: TGTGCCAGTAGTATGGGTTTTGCGGGAATCGCGGAGACCCAGTACTTC. Its translation: CASSMGFAGIAETQYF.

V and J are TRBV10-3 and TRBJ1-6; tentative D call: TRBD1 (5 bases). The CDR3 has 16 residues. V dropped 4 bases and J dropped 6 bases, with 16 bases sitting between them. Per germline, CDR1 ENHRY and CDR2 SYGVKD. CDR3 sequence (DNA): TGTGCCATCAGTGTCGCAGGGTATGGGTCTAATTCACCCCTCCACTTT. This codes for CAISVAGYGSNSPLHF.

V gene TRBV27 combines with J gene TRBJ2-7; possibly TRBD1 for D (5 bases). The CDR3 consists of 15 residues. Germline CDR1 and CDR2: MNHEY and SMNVEV (reference sequence). With 5 bases removed from V and 7 bases from J, the gap between germline ends came to 21 bases. The CDR3 sequence is CASSHQTAAVGEQYF. The CDR3 nucleotides are TGTGCCAGCAGTCACCAGACAGCCGCGGTGGGGGAGCAGTACTTC.

The chain employs TRBV5-1 and TRBJ2-3; 9 positions agree with TRBD2. V was pared by 4 bases and J by 1 base, with 4 bases of the junction left unmatched. This CDR3 comprises 15 residues. The germline V gene has CDR1 SGHRS and CDR2 YFSETQ. The chain's CDR3 is CASSNPSGGTDTQYF. CDR3 coding DNA: TGCGCCAGCAGCAATCCTAGCGGGGGCACAGATACGCAGTATTTT.

In this sample, this clone turned up a few times. The J gene is TRBJ1-1, the V gene TRBV4-2; D gene unclear. V shed 8 bases and J shed 0 bases, with 13 bases lying between them. Germline V lookup: CDR1 LGHNA, CDR2 YNFKEQ. The length of the CDR3 is 14 residues. The CDR3 nucleotides are TGTGCCAGCCGACCTAGGGCGATGAACACTGAAGCTTTCTTT. Translating it yields CASRPRAMNTEAFF.

The gene calls are TRBV27 and TRBJ2-6; D might be TRBD2 (5 bases). CDR1 and CDR2 (germline): MNHEY, SMNVEV (reference sequence). The CDR3 covers 15 residues. Trimming took 4 bases from V and 1 from J, leaving 8 bases between them. CDR3 DNA: TGTGCCAGCAGTTCCGGGGTTTCTGGGGCCAACGTCCTGACTTTC. Its protein is CASSSGVSGANVLTF.

The V gene is TRBV6-6, the J gene TRBJ2-3; the D is unclear. The germline V and J ends were trimmed by 2 bases and 15 bases, with 9 bases remaining between them. Per the germline V gene, CDR1 is MNHNY and CDR2 is SVGAGI (reference sequence). The CDR3 totals 10 residues. The CDR3 loop reads CASSYGRLYF. In nucleotides, the CDR3 is TGTGCCAGCAGTTACGGGCGTCTTTATTTT.

In its sample, this clone was seen a few times. The V gene is TRBV27, the J gene TRBJ2-7, with D perhaps matching TRBD2 (5 bases). This CDR3 comprises 13 residues. V was trimmed by 5 bases and J by 7 bases, leaving 15 bases between them. Germline CDR1 MNHEY, CDR2 SMNVEV (reference sequence). The CDR3 protein is CASSRGSWAEQYF. CDR3 sequence (DNA): TGTGCCAGCAGTCGTGGGAGTTGGGCGGAGCAGTACTTC.

This clone showed up just once. The genes are TRBV19 and TRBJ1-5, with a weak D call TRBD1 (5 bases). Trimming took 3 bases from V and 2 from J, leaving 14 bases between them. The CDR3 consists of 16 residues. Germline CDR1 reads LNHDA; CDR2 reads SQIVND (reference sequence). CDR3 DNA: TGTGCCAGTAGTATTAGATCAGGGAGTGGCAATCAGCCCCAGCATTTT. Its protein product is CASSIRSGSGNQPQHF.

The chain uses TRBV5-1 and TRBJ1-1, with 7 bases that match TRBD1. The CDR3 loop spans 13 amino acids. V lost 7 bases to trimming and J lost 4 bases; unmatched junction nucleotides: 7. CDR1 is SGHRS, CDR2 YFSETQ, per germline. CDR3 residues: CASSVQGGTEAFF. In nucleotides, the CDR3 is TGCGCCAGCTCGGTCCAGGGGGGCACTGAAGCTTTCTTT.

The rearrangement joins TRBV27 to TRBJ1-4; D possibly corresponds to TRBD1 (6 bases). CDR3 length: 15 amino acids. The V gene lost 5 bases and the J gene lost 5 bases, with 15 bases spanning the gap. Germline CDR1 and CDR2: MNHEY and SMNVEV (reference sequence). The CDR3 region is CASSPWTDENEKLFF. The CDR3 DNA follows: TGTGCCAGCAGTCCTTGGACAGATGAAAATGAAAAACTGTTTTTT.

This chain connects TRBV2 to TRBJ1-1; 12 nucleotides align to TRBD1. The CDR3 spans 17 residues. V shed 7 bases, J shed 2 bases, and the junction held 11 bases outside the gene matches. Germline CDR1 and CDR2: SNHLY and FYNNEI. The CDR3 bases are TGTGCCAGCATTGGAGTGGGACAGGGGGCCACCAACACTGAAGCTTTCTTT. Encoded protein: CASIGVGQGATNTEAFF.

This clone came up a few times. This chain connects TRBV25-1 to TRBJ1-4; D ambiguous. From germline, CDR1 is MGHDK and CDR2 SYGVNS. Trimming stripped 3 bases from V and 2 bases from J, with 10 bases between. CDR3 length equals 15 residues. CDR3: CASSDRVETNEKLFF. CDR3 nucleotide sequence: TGTGCCAGCAGTGATAGGGTGGAGACTAATGAAAAACTGTTTTTT.

CDR3 nucleotides: TGCAGCGTTGCTCCCAGCTCAAGGATAATTTACACCTTC. Protein: CSVAPSSRIIYTF. The J gene is TRBJ1-2, the V gene TRBV29-1; D is unresolved. CDR1 is SQVTM, CDR2 ANQGSEA, per germline. CDR3 length: 13 residues. Trimming removed 4 bases at V and 11 bases at J, with 20 bases between.